Below are 14 T cell receptor beta chains sequenced from a single sample in a study of memory CD8 T cells in hepatitis C reinfection (dated by TCRdb to 2016 to 2017). The method was the immunoSEQ multiplex PCR assay. TCRdb carries this immuneACCESS record with in-frame sequences only. Its versions omit some clonotypes, under half of them owing to an unresolved V gene in the studies checked, with the rest unexplained. This sample holds over 45,000 clones; just under 90% were observed only once. About 1% of the sample is held by the ten biggest clonotypes. This specimen's time point label, interpreted: pre-reinfection, 55 to 20 weeks before reinfection detection. TCR sequencing was performed on the sorted cells directly ex vivo, without any in vitro expansion beforehand. The sequencing sample was made of naive CD8+ T cells sorted from blood. Sample cell subset or site, as interpreted from the label and publication: total naive CD8+CD45RO- T cells. Receptors were obtained from a man between 18 and 29 years old with hepatitis C virus infection.

V usage is TRBV6-1 and J usage is TRBJ2-6; unclear D gene. Germline V gene data show CDR1 as MNHNS and CDR2 as SASEGT. V lost 0 bases, J lost 0 bases, and 12 bases lay in between. CDR3 length: 18 residues. The CDR3 DNA sequence: TGTGCCAGCAGTGAAGCGCTTCGACATTACTCTGGGGCCAACGTCCTGACTTTC. It specifies CASSEALRHYSGANVLTF.

The chain combines TRBV6-5 with TRBJ2-1; the match to TRBD2 covers 7 bases. V gave up 2 bases and J gave up 6 bases; unmatched junction bases: 7. The CDR3 sequence is 15 residues long. Germline CDR1 and CDR2: MNHEY and SVGAGI. The CDR3 loop reads CASSYVAGASNEQFF. In DNA form, the CDR3 reads TGTGCCAGCAGTTACGTGGCGGGAGCGAGCAATGAGCAGTTCTTC.

The chain carries TRBV28 and TRBJ2-2; 9 bases line up with TRBD1. V shed 4 bases, J shed 0 bases, and the junction held 9 bases outside the gene matches. Looked up from germline, CDR1 is MDHEN and CDR2 is SYDVKM. CDR3 size: 18 residues. This CDR3 reads CASSSLRDRVANTGELFF. CDR3 sequence (DNA): TGTGCCAGCAGTTCCCTCCGGGACAGGGTCGCGAACACCGGGGAGCTGTTTTTT. The full variable domain, with the rest looked up from reference TRBV28 and TRBJ2-2, is DVKVTQSSRYLVKRTGEKVFLECVQDMDHENMFWYRQDPGLGLRLIYFSYDVKMKEKGDIPEGYSVSREKKERFSLILESASTNQTSMYLCASSSLRDRVANTGELFFGEGSRLTVL.

The V call is TRBV7-2, the J call TRBJ2-7, with 7 bases lining up with TRBD2. Unmatched junction bases numbered 11, after V lost 4 bases and J lost 5 bases. The length of the CDR3 is 15 residues. Germline V gene sequence: CDR1 SGHTA, CDR2 FQGNSA. The CDR3, as DNA: TGTGCCAGCAGCTGGGGGGGGGACCCCGACGACGAGCAGTACTTC. Amino acids: CASSWGGDPDDEQYF. Variable domain in full (rest from reference TRBV7-2 and TRBJ2-7): GAGVSQSPSNKVTEKGKDVELRCDPISGHTALYWYRQSLGQGLEFLIYFQGNSAPDKSGLPSDRFSAERTGGSVSTLTIQRTQQEDSAVYLCASSWGGDPDDEQYFGPGTRLTVT.

The genes are TRBV5-1 and TRBJ2-3; D is unclear. CDR1 and CDR2 (germline): SGHRS, YFSETQ. The CDR3 consists of 15 residues. Trimming took 0 bases from V and 2 from J, leaving 10 bases between them. In DNA, the CDR3 is TGCGCCAGCAGCTTGGGACGGGTAAACACAGATACGCAGTATTTT. Encoded protein: CASSLGRVNTDTQYF.

The count of this clone is one. The J gene is TRBJ2-1, the V gene TRBV27; 13 bases are shared with TRBD2. The V gene end was trimmed by 7 bases and the J gene end by 4 bases; junction bases not matched to a gene: 10. CDR3 size: 17 residues. The germline gives CDR1 MNHEY, CDR2 SMNVEV (reference sequence). The CDR3 loop is CASTRLAGGPLYNEQFF. Written as DNA, the CDR3 is TGTGCCAGCACCCGACTAGCGGGAGGCCCCCTTTACAATGAGCAGTTCTTC.

The chain employs TRBV19 and TRBJ2-7, with TRBD2 identical over 7 bases. Germline CDR1 LNHDA, CDR2 SQIVND (reference sequence). The CDR3 has 17 amino acids. Losses at the gene ends were 8 bases for V and 3 bases for J; bases not matched to a gene: 19. As DNA, the CDR3 is TGTGCCAGTCCCCCCGCCATGGCGGGAGTTAAGATCTACGAGCAGTACTTC. Translating it yields CASPPAMAGVKIYEQYF. Variable domain in full (rest from reference TRBV19 and TRBJ2-7): DGGITQSPKYLFRKEGQNVTLSCEQNLNHDAMYWYRQDPGQGLRLIYYSQIVNDFQKGDIAEGYSVSREKKESFPLTVTSAQKNPTAFYLCASPPAMAGVKIYEQYFGPGTRLTVT.

The sample holds a few counts of this clone. The rearrangement links TRBV6-5 to TRBJ2-1; the D gene is possibly TRBD1 (7 bases). In germline, CDR1 is MNHEY, CDR2 SVGAGI. The CDR3 consists of 13 residues. V gave up 2 bases and J gave up 10 bases, with 12 bases separating them. DNA for the CDR3: TGTGCCAGCAGTTACGGGCAGGGGGGAGAGCAGTTCTTC. Residues: CASSYGQGGEQFF.

The chain combines TRBV28 with TRBJ2-5, with D perhaps matching TRBD2 (6 bases). Trimming took 5 bases from V and 5 from J, leaving 18 bases between them. Germline CDR1 is MDHEN and CDR2 is SYDVKM. The CDR3 contains 15 residues. The CDR3 is CASSALGLGGETQYF. The CDR3 coding sequence is TGTGCCAGCAGTGCCCTCGGACTTGGGGGGGAGACCCAGTACTTC.

The chain joins TRBV5-1 to TRBJ2-1; TRBD2 aligns across 10 bases. This CDR3 spans 15 amino acids. Germline CDR1 is SGHRS and CDR2 is YFSETQ. V lost 3 bases and J lost 7; bases outside the gene matches: 7. CDR3 DNA sequence: TGCGCCAGCAGCTCCTCCGGGACTAGCGATAATGAGCAGTTCTTC. Its protein product is CASSSSGTSDNEQFF.

The chain is built from TRBV13 and TRBJ2-5, with 9 bases identical to TRBD2. Germline CDR1 is PRHDT and CDR2 is FYEKMQ (reference sequence). This CDR3 contains 16 residues. Germline trimming cut 1 base from V and 4 bases from J; bases unmatched to any gene: 7. CDR3 DNA sequence: TGTGCCAGCAGCTTAGCAGGGGAGCGGGGGGCAGAGACCCAGTACTTC. Encoded protein: CASSLAGERGAETQYF. Based on the CDR3 plus reference TRBV13 and TRBJ2-5, the full variable domain is AAGVIQSPRHLIKEKRETATLKCYPIPRHDTVYWYQQGPGQDPQFLISFYEKMQSDKGSIPDRFSAQQFSDYHSELNMSSLELGDSALYFCASSLAGERGAETQYFGPGTRLLVL.

This clone occurred once. This chain links TRBV5-4 with TRBJ2-3, with 12 bases lining up with TRBD2. With V trimmed by 1 base and J by 2 bases, 5 bases remained unmatched. This CDR3 is built from 17 residues. Germline V gene sequence: CDR1 SGHNT, CDR2 YYREEE (reference sequence). The CDR3 protein is CASSLTLAGGHTDTQYF. The CDR3 nucleotides are TGTGCCAGCAGCTTGACACTAGCGGGGGGCCACACAGATACGCAGTATTTT.

The chain couples TRBV27 to TRBJ1-5, with TRBD1 as a possible D gene (6 bases). Trimming left V 5 bases short and J 7 bases short, with 12 bases between. The CDR3 has 13 residues. From germline, CDR1 is MNHEY and CDR2 SMNVEV (reference sequence). In nucleotides, the CDR3 is TGTGCCAGCAGTCTTAGGGGGAACCAGCCCCAGCATTTT. This gives the protein CASSLRGNQPQHF.

In its sample, this clone was seen a few times. The chain carries TRBV19 and TRBJ2-6, with TRBD1 identical over 7 bases. The ends lost 5 bases at V and 9 bases at J; junction bases unmatched: 10. Germline V gene data show CDR1 as LNHDA and CDR2 as SQIVND (reference sequence). The length of the CDR3 is 15 residues. The chain's CDR3 is CASSPWDSADNVLTF. The DNA for the CDR3 is TGTGCCAGTAGTCCGTGGGACAGCGCGGACAACGTCCTGACTTTC. Variable domain in full (rest from reference TRBV19 and TRBJ2-6): DGGITQSPKYLFRKEGQNVTLSCEQNLNHDAMYWYRQDPGQGLRLIYYSQIVNDFQKGDIAEGYSVSREKKESFPLTVTSAQKNPTAFYLCASSPWDSADNVLTFGAGSRLTVL.